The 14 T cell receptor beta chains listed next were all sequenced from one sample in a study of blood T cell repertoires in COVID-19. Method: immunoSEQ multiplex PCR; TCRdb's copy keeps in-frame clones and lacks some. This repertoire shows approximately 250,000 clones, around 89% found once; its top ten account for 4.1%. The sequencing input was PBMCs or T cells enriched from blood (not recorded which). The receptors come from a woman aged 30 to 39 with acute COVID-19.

This chain's CDR3 is CASSLLAGGGNTGELFF. The CDR3 region has the DNA TGTGCCAGCAGCTTGCTAGCGGGAGGGGGTAACACCGGGGAGCTGTTTTTT. The V call is TRBV7-2, the J call TRBJ2-2; 12 bases are shared with TRBD2. Trimming at V came to 3 bases and at J to 2 bases, leaving 4 bases not matched to a gene. CDR1 SGHTA and CDR2 FQGNSA come from the germline V gene. CDR3 length equals 17 residues.

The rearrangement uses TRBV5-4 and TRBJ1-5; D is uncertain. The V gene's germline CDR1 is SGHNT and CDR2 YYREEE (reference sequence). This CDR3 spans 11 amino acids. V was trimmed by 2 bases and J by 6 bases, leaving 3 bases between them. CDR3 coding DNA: TGTGCCAGCAGCTTCAGTCAGCCCCAGCATTTT. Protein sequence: CASSFSQPQHF.

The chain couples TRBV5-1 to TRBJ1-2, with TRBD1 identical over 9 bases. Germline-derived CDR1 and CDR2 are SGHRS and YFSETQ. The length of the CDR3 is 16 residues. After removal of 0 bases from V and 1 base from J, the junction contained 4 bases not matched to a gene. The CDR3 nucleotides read TGCGCCAGCAGCTTGGAACCGGGACAGGGTAACTATGGCTACACCTTC. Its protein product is CASSLEPGQGNYGYTF.

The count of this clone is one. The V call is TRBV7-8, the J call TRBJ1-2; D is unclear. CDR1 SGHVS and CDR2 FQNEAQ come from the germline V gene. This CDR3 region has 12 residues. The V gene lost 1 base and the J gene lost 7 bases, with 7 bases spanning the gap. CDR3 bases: TGTGCCAGCAGCTTAGACTCTAGTGGCTACACCTTC. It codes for CASSLDSSGYTF.

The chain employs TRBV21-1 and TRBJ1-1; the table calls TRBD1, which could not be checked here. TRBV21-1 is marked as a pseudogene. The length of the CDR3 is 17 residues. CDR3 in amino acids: CASSKGGTGGVSTEAFF. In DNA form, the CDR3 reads TGTGCCAGCAGCAAAGGGGGGACAGGGGGTGTTAGTACTGAAGCTTTCTTT.

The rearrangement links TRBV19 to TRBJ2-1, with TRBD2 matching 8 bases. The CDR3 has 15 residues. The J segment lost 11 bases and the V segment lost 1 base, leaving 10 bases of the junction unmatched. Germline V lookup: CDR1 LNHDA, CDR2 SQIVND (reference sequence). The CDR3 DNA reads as TGTGCCAGTAGTATAGGGAGCGGGGGTGGTTTTCAGCAGTTCTTC. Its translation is CASSIGSGGGFQQFF.

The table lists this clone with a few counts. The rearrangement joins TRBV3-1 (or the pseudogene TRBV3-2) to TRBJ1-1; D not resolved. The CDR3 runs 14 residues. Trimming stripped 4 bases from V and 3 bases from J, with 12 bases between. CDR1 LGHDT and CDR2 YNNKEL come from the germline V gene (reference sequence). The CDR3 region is CASSRIPRYTEAFF. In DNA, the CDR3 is TGTGCCAGCAGCCGAATCCCCCGGTACACTGAAGCTTTCTTT.

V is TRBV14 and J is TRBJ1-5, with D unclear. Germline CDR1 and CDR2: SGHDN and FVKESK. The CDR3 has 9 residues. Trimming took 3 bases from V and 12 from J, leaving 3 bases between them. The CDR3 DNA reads TGTGCCAGCAGCCACCTCCAGCATTTT. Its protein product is CASSHLQHF.

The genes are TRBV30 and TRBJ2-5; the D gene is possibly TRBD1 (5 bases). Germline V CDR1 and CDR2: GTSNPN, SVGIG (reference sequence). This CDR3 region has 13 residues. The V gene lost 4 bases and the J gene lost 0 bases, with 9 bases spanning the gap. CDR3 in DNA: TGTGCCTGGAACAGGTACTACCAAGAGACCCAGTACTTC. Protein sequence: CAWNRYYQETQYF.

CDR3 region: CASSLARGLETQYF. The CDR3 DNA reads TGTGCCAGCAGCCTTGCCAGGGGGCTGGAGACCCAGTACTTC. The chain links TRBV5-4 to TRBJ2-5; TRBD1 agrees at 8 bases. The CDR3 contains 14 residues. The ends lost 4 bases at V and 5 bases at J; junction bases unmatched: 7. The germline gives CDR1 SGHNT, CDR2 YYREEE (reference sequence).

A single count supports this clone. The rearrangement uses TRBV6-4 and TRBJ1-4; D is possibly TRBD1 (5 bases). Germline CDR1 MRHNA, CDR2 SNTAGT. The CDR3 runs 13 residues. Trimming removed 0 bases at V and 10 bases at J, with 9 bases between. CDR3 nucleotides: TGTGCCAGCAGTGACTCAAGGGGTGGAAAACTGTTTTTT. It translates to CASSDSRGGKLFF.

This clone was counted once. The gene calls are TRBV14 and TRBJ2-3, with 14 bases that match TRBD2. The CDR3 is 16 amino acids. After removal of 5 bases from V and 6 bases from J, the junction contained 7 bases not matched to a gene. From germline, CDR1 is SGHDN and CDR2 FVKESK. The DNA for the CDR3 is TGTGCCAGCAGCACCGGGACTAGCGGGAGTCGGGATACGCAGTATTTT. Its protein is CASSTGTSGSRDTQYF. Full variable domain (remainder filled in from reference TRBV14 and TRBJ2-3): EAGVTQFPSHSVIEKGQTVTLRCDPISGHDNLYWYRRVMGKEIKFLLHFVKESKQDESGMPNNRFLAERTGGTYSTLKVQPAELEDSGVYFCASSTGTSGSRDTQYFGPGTRLTVL.

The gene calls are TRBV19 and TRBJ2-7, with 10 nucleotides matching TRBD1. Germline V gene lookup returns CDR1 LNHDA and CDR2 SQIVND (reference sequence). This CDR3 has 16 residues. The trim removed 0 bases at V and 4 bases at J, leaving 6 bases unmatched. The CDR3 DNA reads TGTGCCAGTAGTATAGAATATGACAGGGGGCGTTACGAGCAGTACTTC. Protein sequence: CASSIEYDRGRYEQYF.

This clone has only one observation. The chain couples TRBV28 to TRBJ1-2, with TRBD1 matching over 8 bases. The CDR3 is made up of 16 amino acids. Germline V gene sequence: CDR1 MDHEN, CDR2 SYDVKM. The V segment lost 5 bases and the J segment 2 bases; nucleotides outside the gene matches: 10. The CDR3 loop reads CASSIPTGDGNYGYTF. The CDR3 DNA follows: TGTGCCAGCAGTATCCCGACAGGGGACGGAAACTATGGCTACACCTTC.